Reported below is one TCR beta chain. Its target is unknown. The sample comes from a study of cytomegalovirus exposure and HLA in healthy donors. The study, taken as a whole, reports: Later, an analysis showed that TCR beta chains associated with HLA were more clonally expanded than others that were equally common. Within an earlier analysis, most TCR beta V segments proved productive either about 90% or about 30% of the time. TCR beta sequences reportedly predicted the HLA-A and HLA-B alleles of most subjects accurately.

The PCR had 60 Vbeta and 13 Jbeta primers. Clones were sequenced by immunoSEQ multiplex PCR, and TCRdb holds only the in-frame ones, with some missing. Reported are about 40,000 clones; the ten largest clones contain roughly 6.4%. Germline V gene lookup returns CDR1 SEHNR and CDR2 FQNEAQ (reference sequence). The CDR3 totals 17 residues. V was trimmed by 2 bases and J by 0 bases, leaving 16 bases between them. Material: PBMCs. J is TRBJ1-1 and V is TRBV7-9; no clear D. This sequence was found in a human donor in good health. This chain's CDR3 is CASSLRAWELVNTEAFF. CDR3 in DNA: TGTGCCAGCAGCTTAAGGGCGTGGGAGCTCGTGAACACTGAAGCTTTCTTT.